The next 23 T cell receptor beta chains were all read from a single sample in a study of control samples from healthy donors and cancer patients. Measured with immunoSEQ multiplex PCR; TCRdb has only the in-frame clones, and not every one. The profile shows over 150,000 clones, roughly 95% of them singletons. The specimen sequenced was blood. The receptors originated from a woman aged 25 to 39 in good health.

This clone came up a few times. J is TRBJ1-1 and V is TRBV7-3; D call uncertain. Germline CDR1 is SGHTA and CDR2 is FQGTGA. CDR3 length equals 15 residues. With 0 bases removed from V and 1 base from J, the gap between germline ends came to 9 bases. CDR3 amino acids: CASSLTWSGNTEAFF. The CDR3 coding sequence is TGTGCCAGCAGCTTAACTTGGTCGGGGAACACTGAAGCTTTCTTT. The full variable domain, completed using reference TRBV7-3 and TRBJ1-1, is GAGVSQTPSNKVTEKGKYVELRCDPISGHTALYWYRQSLGQGPEFLIYFQGTGAADDSGLPNDRFFAVRPEGSVSTLKIQRTERGDSAVYLCASSLTWSGNTEAFFGQGTRLTVV.

V and J are TRBV27 and TRBJ2-7, with D possibly TRBD1 on 5 matching bases. CDR3 length equals 13 residues. Trimming removed 4 bases from V and 3 bases from J, with 10 bases in between. Germline V gene data show CDR1 as MNHEY and CDR2 as SMNVEV (reference sequence). In DNA form, the CDR3 reads TGTGCCAGCAGTTGGGGCAGTGACTACGAGCAGTACTTC. Translation: CASSWGSDYEQYF.

This clone was seen just once. This chain links TRBV21-1 with TRBJ2-6; the D call in the table, TRBD2, was not verified against the DNA. TRBV21-1 has pseudogene status. The CDR3 loop spans 15 amino acids. The CDR3 reads CASVGGSSGANVLTF. DNA for the CDR3: TGTGCCAGCGTCGGGGGGAGCTCTGGGGCCAACGTCCTGACTTTC.

The chain uses TRBV30 and TRBJ1-6, with D tentatively TRBD1 (5 bases). The CDR3 totals 15 residues. From germline, CDR1 is GTSNPN and CDR2 SVGIG (reference sequence). V lost 5 bases and J 0 bases, leaving 11 bases between the germline ends. CDR3 amino acids: CAWADTYSYNSPLHF. In DNA form, the CDR3 reads TGTGCCTGGGCGGACACTTACTCCTATAATTCACCCCTCCACTTT. The full variable domain, completed using reference TRBV30 and TRBJ1-6, is SQTIHQWPATLVQPVGSPLSLECTVEGTSNPNLYWYRQAAGRGLQLLFYSVGIGQISSEVPQNLSASRPQDRQFILSSKKLLLSDSGFYLCAWADTYSYNSPLHFGNGTRLTVT.

The genes are TRBV5-5 and TRBJ1-5; TRBD1 agrees at 12 bases. The germline V gene has CDR1 SGHKS and CDR2 YYEKEE (reference sequence). The CDR3 sequence is 15 residues long. Germline trimming cut 4 bases from V and 4 bases from J; bases unmatched to any gene: 3. CDR3 region: CASSGTGGWNQPQHF. The CDR3 DNA sequence: TGTGCCAGCAGCGGGACAGGGGGCTGGAATCAGCCCCAGCATTTT.

The V call is TRBV18, the J call TRBJ1-4; D not certain. V was pared by 2 bases and J by 4 bases, with 8 bases between. The V gene's germline CDR1 is KGHSH and CDR2 LQKENI. This CDR3 has 14 amino acids. In DNA form, the CDR3 reads TGTGCCAGCTCACCAACCACAGTTAATGAAAAACTGTTTTTT. Translating it yields CASSPTTVNEKLFF.

The CDR3 here is CASMAGKETQYF. CDR3 coding DNA: TGTGCCAGCATGGCAGGGAAAGAGACCCAGTACTTC. This chain joins TRBV6-6 and TRBJ2-5; a possible D gene is TRBD1 (5 bases). Germline loops: CDR1 MNHNY, CDR2 SVGAGI (reference sequence). The length of the CDR3 is 12 residues. Trimming removed 7 bases at V and 3 bases at J, with 9 bases between.

The chain links TRBV5-6 to TRBJ2-1; perhaps D is TRBD1 or TRBD2 (5 bases each). The CDR3 totals 15 residues. The V gene's germline CDR1 is SGHDT and CDR2 YYEEEE. Trimming removed 0 bases at V and 10 bases at J, with 17 bases between. CDR3 DNA: TGTGCCAGCAGCTTGGGTGGGGGTCTCAAGCGGGAGCAGTTCTTC. Its translation: CASSLGGGLKREQFF.

The J gene is TRBJ2-2, the V gene TRBV30; 7 bases map to TRBD2. The V gene end was trimmed by 8 bases and the J gene end by 5 bases; junction bases not matched to a gene: 2. Germline CDR1 reads GTSNPN; CDR2 reads SVGIG (reference sequence). The CDR3 covers 11 residues. The CDR3 reads CALGRTGELFF. The CDR3 DNA is TGTGCCCTCGGGAGGACCGGGGAGCTGTTTTTT.

J is TRBJ1-1 and V is TRBV27; TRBD1 matches 7 bases. Trimming took 2 bases from V and 1 from J; bases not matched to a gene: 1. CDR1 is MNHEY and CDR2 is SMNVEV in the germline V gene (reference sequence). The CDR3 is made up of 14 amino acids. The CDR3 DNA sequence: TGTGCCAGCAGTTTACAGGGGGGGAACACTGAAGCTTTCTTT. It translates to CASSLQGGNTEAFF.

The chain employs TRBV6-4 and TRBJ2-7; D gene ambiguous. Germline loops: CDR1 MRHNA, CDR2 SNTAGT. This CDR3 is 14 amino acids long. Trimming removed 3 bases at V and 2 bases at J, with 11 bases between. The CDR3 DNA follows: TGTGCCAGCAGTGAATGGGTAGGCCCCTACGAGCAGTACTTC. Translating gives CASSEWVGPYEQYF.

The rearrangement joins TRBV6-5 to TRBJ1-2; TRBD1 matches 9 bases. With 0 bases clipped from V and 5 bases from J, the junction kept 1 base outside the gene matches. The germline gives CDR1 MNHEY, CDR2 SVGAGI. This CDR3 is 14 amino acids long. The DNA of the CDR3 is TGTGCCAGCAGTTACTCGGGACAGGGTTATGGCTACACCTTC. This sequence encodes CASSYSGQGYGYTF.

This chain connects TRBV5-4 to TRBJ1-1; D is undetermined. CDR3 size: 15 residues. Germline V CDR1 and CDR2: SGHNT, YYREEE (reference sequence). Trimming stripped 1 base from V and 1 base from J, with 11 bases between. The CDR3 loop is CASSLLGEGNTEAFF. Here the CDR3 DNA reads TGTGCCAGCAGCTTGCTTGGCGAGGGGAACACTGAAGCTTTCTTT.

The rearrangement uses TRBV7-9 and TRBJ2-1, with TRBD2 identical over 9 bases. The J segment lost 5 bases and the V segment lost 1 base, leaving 9 bases of the junction unmatched. Germline values: CDR1 SEHNR, CDR2 FQNEAQ (reference sequence). This CDR3 comprises 17 residues. The CDR3 loop is CASSLEYPSGVNNEQFF. The CDR3 DNA sequence: TGTGCCAGCAGCTTAGAATATCCTAGCGGGGTTAACAATGAGCAGTTCTTC.

The chain joins TRBV5-8 to TRBJ2-1; a weak D match, TRBD2 (6 bases). CDR1 and CDR2 (germline): SGHTS, YDEGEE. V lost 0 bases and J 6 bases, leaving 13 bases between the germline ends. The CDR3 extends over 15 amino acids. CDR3 in amino acids: CASSLATSPLNEQFF. CDR3 nucleotides: TGTGCCAGCAGCTTGGCCACTAGCCCGCTCAATGAGCAGTTCTTC.

CDR3 sequence reads: CASSLKTLASGNTIYF. The CDR3 nucleotides are TGTGCCAGTAGTTTAAAGACGTTAGCCTCTGGAAACACCATATATTTT. The chain uses TRBV19 and TRBJ1-3; the D is unclear. Trimming pared 5 bases from V and 0 bases from J, leaving 14 bases between. The CDR3 extends over 16 amino acids. Per germline, CDR1 LNHDA and CDR2 SQIVND (reference sequence).

This clone has only a few counts. The gene calls are TRBV6-4 and TRBJ2-6; D ambiguous. Germline V gene lookup returns CDR1 MRHNA and CDR2 SNTAGT. The CDR3 covers 16 residues. The V end lost 0 bases, the J end lost 0 bases, and 6 bases lay between the germline ends. In DNA, the CDR3 is TGTGCCAGCAGTGACTCTTCCCGCTCTGGGGCCAACGTCCTGACTTTC. Residues: CASSDSSRSGANVLTF.

This chain joins TRBV5-1 and TRBJ1-1; no reliable D call. In germline, CDR1 is SGHRS, CDR2 YFSETQ. V was trimmed by 4 bases and J by 1 base, leaving 14 bases between them. The CDR3 totals 15 residues. CDR3 residues: CASSLTGRSNTEAFF. The CDR3 region has the DNA TGCGCCAGCAGCCTGACGGGCCGTTCGAACACTGAAGCTTTCTTT.

The chain links TRBV5-1 to TRBJ2-7; 8 nucleotides agree with TRBD1. CDR3 length: 15 residues. The V gene's germline CDR1 is SGHRS and CDR2 YFSETQ. The trim removed 8 bases at V and 6 bases at J, leaving 16 bases unmatched. The CDR3 reads CASMTGAAISAEQYF. The DNA for the CDR3 is TGCGCCAGTATGACAGGGGCCGCGATATCGGCCGAGCAGTACTTC. Supplemented by reference TRBV5-1 and TRBJ2-7, the full variable domain reads KAGVTQTPRYLIKTRGQQVTLSCSPISGHRSVSWYQQTPGQGLQFLFEYFSETQRNKGNFPGRFSGRQFSNSRSEMNVSTLELGDSALYLCASMTGAAISAEQYFGPGTRLTVT.

The chain uses TRBV14 and TRBJ1-4; D is ambiguous. The V gene lost 4 bases and the J gene lost 8 bases, with 11 bases spanning the gap. The CDR3 is 13 residues long. Germline CDR1 is SGHDN and CDR2 is FVKESK. The DNA of the CDR3 is TGTGCCAGCAGCCGCACAGCCGGGGAAAAACTGTTTTTT. Amino acids: CASSRTAGEKLFF. Variable domain in full (rest from reference TRBV14 and TRBJ1-4): EAGVTQFPSHSVIEKGQTVTLRCDPISGHDNLYWYRRVMGKEIKFLLHFVKESKQDESGMPNNRFLAERTGGTYSTLKVQPAELEDSGVYFCASSRTAGEKLFFGSGTQLSVL.

The chain has TRBV28 and TRBJ1-4, with 7 nucleotides matching TRBD1. V lost 6 bases, J lost 7 bases, and 5 bases stayed unmatched. This CDR3 is 13 amino acids long. In germline, CDR1 is MDHEN, CDR2 SYDVKM. As DNA, the CDR3 is TGTGCCAGCAGGGAGACAGGGACTGAAAAACTGTTTTTT. Protein product: CASRETGTEKLFF.

This clone has a handful of counts. The sample holds other DNA sequences that translate to the same CDR3. V and J are TRBV6-5 and TRBJ2-7; 7 bases map to TRBD2. CDR1 is MNHEY and CDR2 is SVGAGI in the germline V gene. This CDR3 is 14 amino acids long. Losses at the gene ends were 6 bases for V and 0 bases for J; bases not matched to a gene: 5. CDR3 loop: CASRLGGSSYEQYF. CDR3 coding DNA: TGTGCCAGCAGACTCGGGGGGAGCTCCTACGAGCAGTACTTC.

Regarding this clone: A read error may produce the germline difference seen at one junction end. The rearrangement uses TRBV7-7 and TRBJ2-7; tentative D call: TRBD1 (6 bases). CDR1 is SSHAT, CDR2 FNYEAQ, per germline (reference sequence). The CDR3 spans 15 residues. The CDR3 DNA is TGTGCTAGCAGCTTAACGGACAGTGGGACCTACGAGCAGTACTTC. It is translated as CASSLTDSGTYEQYF.